A selection of T cell receptor beta chains follows, all from one sample in a study of CD8 T cells in ankylosing spondylitis. TCRdb re-called the 5' RACE reads through MiXCR, storing one row per CDR3 protein. The data show over 150,000 distinct CDR3 sequences, about 13% seen once. The sample was blood, either unsorted or a sorted T cell fraction (not recorded which). The source is a male donor with ankylosing spondylitis or in good health (not recorded which). The CDR3 runs from the conserved cysteine through the conserved F or W. D genes are given only for firm matches. Clone size is stated in some rows and not others, as once, few, many or a class when expanded.

J gene | D gene | V gene | clone size | CDR3 length | CDR3 protein | CDR3 DNA
TRBJ1-6 | . | TRBV5-6 | few | 12 | CASSRWGTPLHF | TGTGCCAGCAGCCGTTGGGGGACACCCCTCCACTTT
TRBJ2-5 | TRBD2 | TRBV20-1 | few | 20 | CSARDTGSGRARTPQETQYF | TGCAGTGCTAGAGACACTGGAAGCGGGAGGGCGCGGACCCCTCAAGAGACCCAGTACTTC
TRBJ2-3 | . | TRBV6-5 | . | 17 | CASSFSSGIEGRDTQYF | TGTGCCAGCAGTTTCAGCTCAGGAATCGAAGGTAGAGATACGCAGTATTTT
TRBJ2-3 | . | TRBV5-6 | . | 14 | CASSQTARTDTQYF | TGTGCCAGCAGCCAAACGGCGAGGACAGATACGCAGTATTTT
TRBJ2-5 | . | TRBV5-1 | once | 12 | CASSYPRETQYF | TGCGCCAGCAGCTATCCAAGAGAGACCCAGTACTTC
TRBJ2-7 | . | TRBV12-3/TRBV12-4 | many | 14 | CASSLGWGPYEQYF | TGTGCCAGCAGTTTAGGGTGGGGGCCCTACGAGCAGTACTTC
TRBJ1-1 | . | TRBV19 | few | 16 | CASSSDSYLANTEAFF | TGTGCCAGTAGTAGCGACAGCTATCTCGCGAACACTGAAGCTTTCTTT
TRBJ2-2 | . | TRBV7-9 | . | 13 | CASSFPNTGELFF | TGTGCCAGCAGCTTCCCCAACACCGGGGAGCTGTTTTTT
TRBJ2-2 | . | TRBV12-5 | . | 11 | CASGGNGELFF | TGTGCTAGTGGGGGTAACGGGGAGCTGTTTTTT
TRBJ2-3 | . | TRBV2 | few | 17 | CASMQSPGGLLTDTQYF | TGTGCCAGCATGCAGTCCCCCGGGGGGCTTCTCACAGATACGCAGTATTTT
TRBJ2-2 | . | TRBV2 | . | 12 | CASKTVTGELFF | TGTGCCAGCAAGACAGTCACCGGGGAGCTGTTTTTT
TRBJ2-1 | . | TRBV20-1 | . | 11 | CSARAGNEQFF | TGCAGTGCTAGGGCAGGCAATGAGCAGTTCTTC
TRBJ1-1 | . | TRBV3-1 | many | 11 | CASRGQIEAFF | TGTGCCAGCAGAGGTCAGATTGAAGCTTTCTTT
TRBJ2-3 | TRBD2 | TRBV6-1 | . | 16 | CASSPHGGGPTDTQYF | TGTGCCAGCAGCCCACATGGGGGGGGACCCACAGATACGCAGTATTTT
TRBJ2-7 | . | TRBV11-2 | . | 13 | CASSLGAWYEQYF | TGTGCCAGCAGCTTAGGCGCGTGGTACGAGCAGTACTTC
TRBJ2-1 | . | TRBV27 | few | 13 | CASSFVRENEQFF | TGTGCCAGCAGTTTTGTACGGGAGAATGAGCAGTTCTTC
TRBJ2-7 | TRBD2 | TRBV2 | few | 14 | CATEGIAGVYEQYF | TGTGCCACCGAGGGAATAGCGGGGGTGTACGAGCAGTACTTC
TRBJ2-7 | . | TRBV20-1 | few | 16 | CSARDVGLAFSYEQYF | TGCAGTGCTAGAGATGTTGGGCTAGCGTTCTCCTACGAGCAGTACTTC
TRBJ2-5 | . | TRBV13 | few | 15 | CASSPSDTYQETQYF | TGTGCCAGCAGCCCTAGCGATACGTACCAAGAGACCCAGTACTTC
TRBJ2-1 | . | TRBV9 | few | 15 | CASSVDGGPYNEQFF | TGTGCCAGCAGCGTAGACGGGGGACCCTACAATGAGCAGTTCTTC
TRBJ2-1 | TRBD2 | TRBV7-9 | . | 15 | CASRSGLAVYNEQFF | TGTGCCAGCAGGTCTGGGCTAGCGGTTTACAATGAGCAGTTCTTC
TRBJ2-2 | TRBD1 | TRBV5-6 | few | 15 | CASSFRQGNTGELFF | TGTGCCAGCAGCTTTAGACAGGGAAACACCGGGGAGCTGTTTTTT
TRBJ1-1 | TRBD1 | TRBV12-3/TRBV12-4 | many | 15 | CASSGTGGAWTEAFF | TGTGCCAGCAGTGGGACAGGGGGCGCCTGGACTGAAGCTTTCTTT
TRBJ1-1 | . | TRBV9 | few | 14 | CASSPLGGENEAFF | TGTGCCAGCAGCCCCCTAGGGGGGGAAAATGAAGCTTTCTTT
TRBJ2-6 | . | TRBV6-1 | . | 14 | CASSPGTGANVLTF | TGTGCCAGCAGTCCCGGAACTGGGGCCAACGTCCTGACTTTC
TRBJ2-2 | . | TRBV3-1 | . | 17 | CASSQAATEVNTGELFF | TGTGCCAGCAGCCAAGCCGCTACGGAAGTGAACACCGGGGAGCTGTTTTTT
TRBJ2-3 | TRBD2 | TRBV9 | few | 19 | CASSVEDGLAGTLTDTQYF | TGTGCCAGCAGCGTAGAGGATGGACTAGCGGGGACTCTCACAGATACGCAGTATTTT
TRBJ2-5 | . | TRBV29-1 | many | 10 | CSVIGETQYF | TGCAGCGTTATCGGCGAGACCCAGTACTTC
TRBJ2-3 | . | TRBV18 | . | 14 | CASSPFSGTDTQYF | TGTGCCAGCTCACCCTTCAGCGGGACAGATACGCAGTATTTT
TRBJ2-7 | TRBD2 | TRBV27 | few | 14 | CASGGGTSSYEQYF | TGTGCCAGCGGGGGGGGGACGAGCTCCTACGAGCAGTACTTC
TRBJ2-5 | TRBD1 | TRBV7-9 | many | 14 | CASSLQGVQETQYF | TGTGCCAGCAGCCTTCAGGGGGTCCAAGAGACCCAGTACTTC
TRBJ1-2 | . | TRBV29-1 | many | 15 | CSVSRMDLANYGYTF | TGCAGCGTTTCTCGGATGGACCTAGCTAACTATGGCTACACCTTC
TRBJ2-1 | TRBD1 | TRBV2 | . | 15 | CASSEGGTGEDEQFF | TGTGCCAGCAGTGAAGGAGGGACAGGGGAGGATGAGCAGTTCTTC
TRBJ1-5 | . | TRBV2 | few | 15 | CASSEGRHSNQPQHF | TGTGCCAGCAGTGAGGGCCGGCATAGCAATCAGCCCCAGCATTTT
TRBJ2-1 | . | TRBV27 | . | 14 | CASSLSVNLNEQFF | TGTGCCAGCAGTTTATCTGTGAACCTAAATGAGCAGTTCTTC
TRBJ2-1 | . | TRBV4-1 | . | 12 | CASSQDGDEQFF | TGCGCCAGCAGCCAAGACGGGGACGAGCAGTTCTTC
TRBJ2-7 | TRBD2 | TRBV19 | . | 16 | CASSIGGTSGSYEQYF | TGTGCCAGTAGTATAGGAGGGACTAGCGGGAGTTACGAGCAGTACTTC
TRBJ2-2 | . | TRBV3-1 | . | 14 | CASSWAVNTGELFF | TGTGCCAGCAGTTGGGCAGTAAACACCGGGGAGCTGTTTTTT
TRBJ2-3 | TRBD2 | TRBV6-4 | . | 16 | CASSDGGSASTDTQYF | TGTGCCAGCAGTGACGGCGGGAGCGCTAGCACAGATACGCAGTATTTT
TRBJ2-3 | . | TRBV12-3/TRBV12-4 | . | 14 | CASSLLVSTDTQYF | TGTGCCAGCAGTTTATTGGTGAGCACAGATACGCAGTATTTT
TRBJ1-1 | . | TRBV6-5 | . | 14 | CASSYSGTRTEAFF | TGTGCCAGCAGTTACTCGGGGACGAGGACTGAAGCTTTCTTT
TRBJ2-3 | TRBD2 | TRBV12-3/TRBV12-4 | few | 16 | CASSLSPSGSTDTQYF | TGTGCCAGCAGTTTATCTCCTAGCGGGAGCACAGATACGCAGTATTTT
TRBJ2-1 | TRBD2 | TRBV7-9 | many | 16 | CASSSLGLAVHAEQFF | TGTGCCAGCAGCTCTCTGGGACTAGCGGTCCACGCAGAGCAGTTCTTC
TRBJ2-4 | . | TRBV12-3/TRBV12-4 | . | 13 | CASSFGRENIQYF | TGTGCCAGCAGCTTTGGACGGGAAAACATTCAGTACTTC
TRBJ2-7 | TRBD2 | TRBV7-2 | few | 17 | CASSLNTLADLFYEQYF | TGTGCCAGCAGCTTAAATACACTAGCGGACCTTTTTTACGAGCAGTACTTC
TRBJ2-3 | TRBD1 | TRBV6-5 | few | 16 | CASSYGPDRGPGTQYF | TGTGCCAGCAGTTACGGGCCCGACAGGGGGCCGGGTACGCAGTATTTT
TRBJ2-7 | TRBD1 | TRBV7-9 | few | 16 | CASRPRTGTGYAEQYF | TGTGCCAGCAGACCTCGGACCGGGACAGGGTATGCCGAGCAGTACTTC
TRBJ1-1 | . | TRBV4-2 | . | 15 | CASSQASGSFDEAFF | TGTGCCAGCAGCCAAGCGTCCGGGTCCTTTGATGAAGCTTTCTTT
TRBJ2-7 | . | TRBV29-1 | many | 12 | CSVETTWGLWYF | TGCAGCGTTGAAACGACGTGGGGGTTATGGTACTTC
TRBJ2-1 | TRBD2 | TRBV4-1 | . | 16 | CASSQVRTSMGNEQFF | TGCGCCAGCAGCCAAGTAAGGACTAGCATGGGCAATGAGCAGTTCTTC
TRBJ2-1 | TRBD2 | TRBV25-1 | few | 14 | CASSALAAWDEQFF | TGTGCCAGCAGTGCTCTAGCGGCCTGGGATGAGCAGTTCTTC
TRBJ2-6 | TRBD1 | TRBV7-6 | . | 17 | CASSPGQGGSGANVLTF | TGTGCCAGCAGCCCAGGACAGGGGGGATCTGGGGCCAACGTCCTGACTTTC
TRBJ2-7 | . | TRBV7-9 | . | 13 | CASSRGSLYEQYF | TGTGCCAGCAGCCGGGGGAGTCTCTACGAGCAGTACTTC
TRBJ2-7 | TRBD1 | TRBV6-1 | . | 15 | CASSEGGTGSYEQYF | TGTGCCAGCAGTGAAGGCGGGACAGGTAGCTACGAGCAGTACTTC
TRBJ2-1 | TRBD2 | TRBV20-1 | few | 15 | CSARDPAGPYNEQFF | TGCAGTGCTAGAGATCCAGCGGGGCCCTACAATGAGCAGTTCTTC